Below are 16 T cell receptor beta chains sequenced from a single sample in a study of blood T cell repertoires in COVID-19. Clones were sequenced by immunoSEQ multiplex PCR, and TCRdb holds only the in-frame ones, with some missing. This table holds under 130,000 clones, approximately 80% found once. Sample: peripheral blood. All receptors derive from a woman aged 70 to 79 with acute or convalescent COVID-19.

The J gene is TRBJ2-2, the V gene TRBV28; perhaps TRBD2 as D (6 bases). The CDR3 runs to 18 residues. The germline gives CDR1 MDHEN, CDR2 SYDVKM. Trimming shortened V by 1 base and J by 1 base, and 16 bases separated the two germline ends. Here the CDR3 reads CASSLLWGMRENTGELFF. In DNA form, the CDR3 reads TGTGCCAGCAGTTTATTGTGGGGGATGCGGGAGAACACCGGGGAGCTGTTTTTT.

This chain uses TRBV25-1 with TRBJ2-7, with 8 bases matching TRBD1. Germline V lookup: CDR1 MGHDK, CDR2 SYGVNS. V lost 3 bases and J lost 4; bases outside the gene matches: 5. The CDR3 length is 14 residues. CDR3 in DNA: TGTGCCAGCAGTGACACAGGGGGGATTTACGAGCAGTACTTC. It encodes CASSDTGGIYEQYF.

This chain links TRBV7-2 with TRBJ2-7; TRBD2 matches at 13 bases. The CDR3 sequence is 17 residues long. CDR1 and CDR2 (germline): SGHTA, FQGNSA. Losses at the gene ends were 5 bases for V and 3 bases for J; bases not matched to a gene: 10. CDR3 loop: CASSPRTSGSGGYEQYF. In DNA form, the CDR3 reads TGTGCCAGCAGCCCCCGGACTAGCGGGAGCGGAGGCTACGAGCAGTACTTC.

This chain uses TRBV9 with TRBJ1-4, with TRBD1 matching over 8 bases. The CDR3 is 15 amino acids. CDR1 SGDLS and CDR2 YYNGEE come from the germline V gene. The junction had 9 bases not matched to a gene; V was cut back by 4 bases and J by 7 bases. The CDR3 DNA sequence: TGTGCCAGCAGCCCGCGGACAGGGTTTGGTGAAAAACTGTTTTTT. Encoded protein: CASSPRTGFGEKLFF. The complete variable domain, with remaining parts taken from reference TRBV9 and TRBJ1-4, reads DSGVTQTPKHLITATGQRVTLRCSPRSGDLSVYWYQQSLDQGLQFLIQYYNGEERAKGNILERFSAQQFPDLHSELNLSSLELGDSALYFCASSPRTGFGEKLFFGSGTQLSVL.

The sample holds one count of this clone. The chain carries TRBV4-1 and TRBJ1-2, with 12 bases fitting TRBD1. V shed 1 base and J 4 bases; nucleotides not matched to a gene: 4. CDR1 and CDR2 (germline): MGHRA, YSYEKL. This CDR3 region has 16 residues. CDR3 loop: CASSQAPGQGAYGYTF. Here the CDR3 DNA reads TGCGCCAGCAGCCAAGCCCCGGGACAGGGGGCCTATGGCTACACCTTC.

V and J are TRBV4-1 and TRBJ1-1; unclear D gene. V shed 3 bases and J shed 4 bases, with 12 bases lying between them. This CDR3 region has 14 residues. The germline CDR1 and CDR2 sequences are MGHRA and YSYEKL. DNA of the CDR3: TGCGCCAGCAGCCAGATGCCTCTTAGCACTGAAGCTTTCTTT. Encoded protein: CASSQMPLSTEAFF.

The chain is built from TRBV19 and TRBJ1-4; 7 bases are a match to TRBD1. Germline-derived CDR1 and CDR2 are LNHDA and SQIVND (reference sequence). The CDR3 loop spans 14 amino acids. J gave up 1 base and V 7 bases, and 3 bases lay outside the gene matches. The CDR3 sequence is CASNRQGTNEKLFF. The CDR3 DNA reads as TGTGCCAGTAACCGACAGGGAACTAATGAAAAACTGTTTTTT.

V usage is TRBV10-1 and J usage is TRBJ2-7; D not resolved. Trimming shortened V by 8 bases and J by 6 bases, and 23 bases separated the two germline ends. The germline V gene encodes CDR1 WNHNN and CDR2 SYGVQD (reference sequence). CDR3 size: 15 residues. This CDR3 is CASGSPRRHPFEQYF. CDR3 in DNA: TGCGCCAGCGGTTCCCCGAGGCGCCATCCCTTCGAGCAGTACTTC.

The chain carries TRBV5-8 and TRBJ2-1; possibly TRBD2 for D (6 bases). This CDR3 contains 14 residues. Trimming cost V 0 bases and J 9 bases, with 13 bases left between them. Germline loops: CDR1 SGHTS, CDR2 YDEGEE. CDR3: CASSLGLGFGEQFF. The CDR3 DNA reads TGTGCCAGCAGCTTGGGACTAGGTTTCGGTGAGCAGTTCTTC.

The DNA of the CDR3 is TGTGCCAGCAGTCATCCCCGGAGGGACACTGAAGCTTTCTTT. Amino acids: CASSHPRRDTEAFF. The V gene is TRBV28, the J gene TRBJ1-1; D gene uncertain. CDR1 MDHEN and CDR2 SYDVKM come from the germline V gene. V was cut by 5 bases and J by 3 bases, with 13 bases left in between. CDR3 length equals 14 residues.

The chain combines TRBV19 with TRBJ2-6; possibly TRBD2 for D (5 bases). Trimming took off 7 bases at V and 0 bases at J, with 13 bases between the two ends. CDR1 is LNHDA and CDR2 is SQIVND in the germline V gene (reference sequence). There are 16 residues in the CDR3. DNA of the CDR3: TGTGCCAGTACCCTTCGAGGGATCTCTGGGGCCAACGTCCTGACTTTC. It translates to CASTLRGISGANVLTF.

For the CDR3, the DNA is TGTGCCAGCAGCTTAGTTAGGGCAGGGGCCTACGAGCAGTACTTC. Its protein is CASSLVRAGAYEQYF. The chain links TRBV7-9 to TRBJ2-7; perhaps TRBD1 as D (6 bases). V lost 1 base to trimming and J lost 2 bases, with 12 bases between them. The CDR3 is made up of 15 amino acids. In germline, CDR1 is SEHNR, CDR2 FQNEAQ (reference sequence). The variable domain in full, with the rest retrieved from reference TRBV7-9 and TRBJ2-7, is DTGVSQNPRHKITKRGQNVTFRCDPISEHNRLYWYRQTLGQGPEFLTYFQNEAQLEKSRLLSDRFSAERPKGSFSTLEIQRTEQGDSAMYLCASSLVRAGAYEQYFGPGTRLTVT.

V and J are TRBV11-2 and TRBJ2-1; D remains ambiguous. This CDR3 is 12 amino acids long. With 5 bases removed from V and 6 bases from J, the gap between germline ends came to 8 bases. The germline V gene encodes CDR1 SGHAT and CDR2 FQNNGV. CDR3 region: CASSVGGNEQFF. In DNA form, the CDR3 reads TGTGCCAGCAGCGTAGGCGGCAATGAGCAGTTCTTC. The complete variable domain, with remaining parts taken from reference TRBV11-2 and TRBJ2-1, reads EAGVAQSPRYKIIEKRQSVAFWCNPISGHATLYWYQQILGQGPKLLIQFQNNGVVDDSQLPKDRFSAERLKGVDSTLKIQPAKLEDSAVYLCASSVGGNEQFFGPGTRLTVL.

This chain links TRBV5-1 with TRBJ2-5; weak D call: TRBD1 (6 bases). The CDR3 totals 16 residues. V was shortened by 1 base and J by 9 bases, with 22 bases between the two germline ends. In germline, CDR1 is SGHRS, CDR2 YFSETQ. This chain's CDR3 is CASSLFIEGEQGPQYF. The CDR3 region has the DNA TGCGCCAGCAGCTTGTTTATTGAGGGGGAACAAGGTCCCCAGTACTTC. The complete variable domain, with remaining parts taken from reference TRBV5-1 and TRBJ2-5, reads KAGVTQTPRYLIKTRGQQVTLSCSPISGHRSVSWYQQTPGQGLQFLFEYFSETQRNKGNFPGRFSGRQFSNSRSEMNVSTLELGDSALYLCASSLFIEGEQGPQYFGPGTRLLVL.

This clone was seen a few times. The CDR3 sequence is CASSLSGSGTEAFF. CDR3 nucleotide sequence: TGTGCCAGCAGCTTGTCGGGGAGCGGCACTGAAGCTTTCTTT. The chain is built from TRBV5-6 and TRBJ1-1; D gene ambiguous. In germline, CDR1 is SGHDT, CDR2 YYEEEE. This CDR3 spans 14 amino acids. Between the trimmed V and J ends, which lost 1 base and 4 bases, there was a span of 11 bases.

The chain carries TRBV2 and TRBJ1-5; 10 bases map to TRBD1. The germline CDR1 and CDR2 sequences are SNHLY and FYNNEI. The CDR3 is 15 residues long. J gave up 7 bases and V 6 bases, and 9 bases lay outside the gene matches. The CDR3 DNA reads as TGTGCCAGCAGGCAAGACAGGGGGCTTCACCAGCCCCAGCATTTT. It specifies CASRQDRGLHQPQHF.